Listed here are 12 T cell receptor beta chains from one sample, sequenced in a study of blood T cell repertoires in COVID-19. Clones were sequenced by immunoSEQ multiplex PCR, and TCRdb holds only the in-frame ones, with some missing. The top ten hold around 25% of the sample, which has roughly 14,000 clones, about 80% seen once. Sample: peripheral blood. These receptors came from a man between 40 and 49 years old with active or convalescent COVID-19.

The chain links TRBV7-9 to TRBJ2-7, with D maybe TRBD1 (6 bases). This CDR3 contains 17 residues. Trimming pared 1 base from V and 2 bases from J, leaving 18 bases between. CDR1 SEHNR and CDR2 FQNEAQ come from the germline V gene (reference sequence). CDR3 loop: CASSLVQGGFRAYEQYF. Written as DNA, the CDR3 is TGTGCCAGCAGCTTAGTACAGGGTGGCTTTCGGGCCTACGAGCAGTACTTC.

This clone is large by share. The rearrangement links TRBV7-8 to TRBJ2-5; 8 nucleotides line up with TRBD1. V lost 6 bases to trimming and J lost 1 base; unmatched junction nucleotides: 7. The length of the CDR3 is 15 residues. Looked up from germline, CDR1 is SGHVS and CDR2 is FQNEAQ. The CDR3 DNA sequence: TGTGCCAGCAGGTCCGACAGGGGCCCCCAAGAGACCCAGTACTTC. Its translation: CASRSDRGPQETQYF. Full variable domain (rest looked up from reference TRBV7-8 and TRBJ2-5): GAGVSQSPRYKVAKRGQDVALRCDPISGHVSLFWYQQALGQGPEFLTYFQNEAQLDKSGLPSDRFFAERPEGSVSTLKIQRTQQEDSAVYLCASRSDRGPQETQYFGPGTRLLVL.

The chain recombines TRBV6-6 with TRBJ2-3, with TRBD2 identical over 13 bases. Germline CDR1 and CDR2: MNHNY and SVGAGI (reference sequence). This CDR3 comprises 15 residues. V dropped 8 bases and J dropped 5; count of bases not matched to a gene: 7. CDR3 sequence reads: CASELAGGGGDTQYF. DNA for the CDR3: TGTGCCAGCGAACTAGCGGGAGGGGGGGGAGATACGCAGTATTTT.

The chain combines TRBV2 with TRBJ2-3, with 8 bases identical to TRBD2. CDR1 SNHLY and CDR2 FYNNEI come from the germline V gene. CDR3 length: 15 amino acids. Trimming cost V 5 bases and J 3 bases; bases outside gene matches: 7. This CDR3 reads CASSPLGGGTDTQYF. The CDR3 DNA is TGTGCCAGCAGTCCACTCGGGGGGGGTACAGATACGCAGTATTTT. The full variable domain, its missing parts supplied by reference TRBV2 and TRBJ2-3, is EPEVTQTPSHQVTQMGQEVILRCVPISNHLYFYWYRQILGQKVEFLVSFYNNEISEKSEIFDDQFSVERPDGSNFTLKIRSTKLEDSAMYFCASSPLGGGTDTQYFGPGTRLTVL.

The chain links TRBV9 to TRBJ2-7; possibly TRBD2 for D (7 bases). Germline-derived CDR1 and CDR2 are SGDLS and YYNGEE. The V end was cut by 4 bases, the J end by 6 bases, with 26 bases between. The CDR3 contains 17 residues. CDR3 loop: CASSLGEGGRQMPEQYF. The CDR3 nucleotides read TGTGCCAGCAGCTTAGGAGAGGGGGGGCGCCAAATGCCCGAGCAGTACTTC. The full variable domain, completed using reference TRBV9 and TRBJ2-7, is DSGVTQTPKHLITATGQRVTLRCSPRSGDLSVYWYQQSLDQGLQFLIQYYNGEERAKGNILERFSAQQFPDLHSELNLSSLELGDSALYFCASSLGEGGRQMPEQYFGPGTRLTVT.

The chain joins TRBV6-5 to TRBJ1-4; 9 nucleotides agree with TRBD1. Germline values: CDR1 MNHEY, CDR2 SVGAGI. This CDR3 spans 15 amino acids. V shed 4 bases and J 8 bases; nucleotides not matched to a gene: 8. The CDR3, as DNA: TGTGCCAGCAGTTCCACCGGGACAGGGCCGGAAAAACTGTTTTTT. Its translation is CASSSTGTGPEKLFF.

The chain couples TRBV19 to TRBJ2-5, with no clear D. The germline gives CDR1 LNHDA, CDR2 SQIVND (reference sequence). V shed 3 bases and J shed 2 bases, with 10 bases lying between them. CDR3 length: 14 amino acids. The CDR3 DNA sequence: TGTGCCAGTAGTATGGCTCAGGTTCAAGAGACCCAGTACTTC. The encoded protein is CASSMAQVQETQYF.

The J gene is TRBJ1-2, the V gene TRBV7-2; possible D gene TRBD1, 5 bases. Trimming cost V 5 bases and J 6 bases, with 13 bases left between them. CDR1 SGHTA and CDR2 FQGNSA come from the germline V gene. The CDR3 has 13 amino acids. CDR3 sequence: CASSTRPRDGYTF. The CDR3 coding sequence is TGTGCCAGCAGCACGAGGCCCAGGGATGGCTACACCTTC.

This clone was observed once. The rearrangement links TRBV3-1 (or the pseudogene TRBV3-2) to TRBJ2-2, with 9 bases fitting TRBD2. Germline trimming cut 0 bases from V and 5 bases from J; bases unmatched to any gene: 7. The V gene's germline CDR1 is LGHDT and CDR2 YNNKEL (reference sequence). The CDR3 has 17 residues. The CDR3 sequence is CASSQDRVAGDTGELFF. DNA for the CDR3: TGTGCCAGCAGCCAAGATCGAGTAGCGGGAGATACCGGGGAGCTGTTTTTT.

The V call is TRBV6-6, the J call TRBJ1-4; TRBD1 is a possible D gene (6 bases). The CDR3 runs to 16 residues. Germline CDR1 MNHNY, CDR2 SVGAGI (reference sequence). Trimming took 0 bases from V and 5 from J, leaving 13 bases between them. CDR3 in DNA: TGTGCCAGCAGTTACTCGAGGGGGGAGGGAAATGAAAAACTGTTTTTT. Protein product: CASSYSRGEGNEKLFF.

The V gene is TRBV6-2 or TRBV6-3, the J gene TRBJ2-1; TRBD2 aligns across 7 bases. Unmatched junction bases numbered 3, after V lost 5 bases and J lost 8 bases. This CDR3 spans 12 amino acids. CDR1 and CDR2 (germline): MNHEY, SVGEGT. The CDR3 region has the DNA TGTGCCAGCAGTATGCGGGGGTATGAGCAGTTCTTC. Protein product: CASSMRGYEQFF.

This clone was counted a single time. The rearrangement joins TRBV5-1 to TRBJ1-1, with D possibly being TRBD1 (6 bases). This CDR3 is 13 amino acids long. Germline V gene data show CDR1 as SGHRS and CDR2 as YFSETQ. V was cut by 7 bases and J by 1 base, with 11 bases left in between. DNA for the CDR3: TGCGCCAGCTTGGCAGGGGAGAACACTGAAGCTTTCTTT. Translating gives CASLAGENTEAFF.